This TCR beta chain derives from a study of blood T cell repertoires in COVID-19. As for the study in general: Sources were T cells, B-cell-depleted T cells, or PBMCs; the material itself was cDNA or gDNA.

This CDR3 contains 14 residues. The V end was cut by 5 bases, the J end by 7 bases, with 17 bases between. The V gene's germline CDR1 is SGHTA and CDR2 FQGTGA. Living in roughly 23 US areas, the participants were between about 18 and 100 years of age. The study assigned cohorts using participant-reported clinical history. Original methodology: Reference gene primers were amplified, and this amplification served to estimate nucleated cell counts. The method was immunoSEQ multiplex PCR; TCRdb's version includes in-frame clones alone and lacks a portion of them. V and J calls and clone size follow that table, whereas D and trimming were derived from the DNA. The sample holds around 300,000 clones; 88% are singletons and the top ten take about 3%.

The clonotype originates from a woman between 50 and 59 years old who had recovered from COVID-19. The sample consisted of PBMCs or T cells enriched from blood (not recorded which). The chain links TRBV7-3 to TRBJ1-2, with D possibly TRBD1 on 6 matching bases. The CDR3 coding sequence is TGTGCCAGCAGCCCCAAGGGGGGGCTGAGTGGCTACACCTTC. It yields the protein CASSPKGGLSGYTF. Full variable domain (remainder filled in from reference TRBV7-3 and TRBJ1-2): GAGVSQTPSNKVTEKGKYVELRCDPISGHTALYWYRQSLGQGPEFLIYFQGTGAADDSGLPNDRFFAVRPEGSVSTLKIQRTERGDSAVYLCASSPKGGLSGYTFGSGTRLTVV.